This passage covers 7 T cell receptor beta chains from one sample sequenced in a study of vaccination effects on CD4 cells after COVID-19. Sequencing used immunoSEQ multiplex PCR; TCRdb keeps in-frame clones, though not all of them. The table shows approximately 28,000 clones, with around 78% occurring only once. Viral peptide pool expansion of antigen-specific CD4+ T cells preceded sequencing in the ViraFEST assay. Upon completion of roughly ten days in culture, CD4+ T cells were isolated. PCR-confirmed SARS-CoV-2 infection occurred in the person between March and December 2020. Their specific antigens are unknown. This material consisted of CD4+ T cells from PBMCs cultured with HCoV-NL63 spike peptides, taken before COVID-19 vaccination. These receptors all stem from a human donor who had a prior SARS-CoV-2 infection.

By share, this clone counts as medium-sized. This chain uses TRBV6-5 with TRBJ2-3; D gene ambiguous. V lost 4 bases, J lost 0 bases, and 2 bases lay in between. There are 12 residues in the CDR3. Germline V lookup: CDR1 MNHEY, CDR2 SVGAGI. The CDR3 loop reads CASSSSTDTQYF. The CDR3 DNA is TGTGCCAGCAGTTCTAGCACAGATACGCAGTATTTT.

The rearrangement links TRBV5-1 to TRBJ2-5, with 7 positions matching TRBD2. Trimming took 0 bases from V and 3 from J; bases not matched to a gene: 5. The CDR3 has 15 amino acids. CDR1 and CDR2 (germline): SGHRS, YFSETQ. The CDR3: CASSLDWAGEETQYF. CDR3 DNA: TGCGCCAGCAGCTTGGATTGGGCGGGGGAAGAGACCCAGTACTTC.

The V gene is TRBV6-1, the J gene TRBJ1-1; no firm D call. Deletions cut 3 bases from V and 1 base from J, with 9 bases between. The CDR3 covers 14 residues. Germline assignment: CDR1 MNHNS and CDR2 SASEGT. DNA of the CDR3: TGTGCCAGCAGTGAGTGGCAGGCGAACACTGAAGCTTTCTTT. As protein: CASSEWQANTEAFF.

The CDR3 spells CASSLVGAGVAYEQYF. CDR3 coding DNA: TGTGCCAGCAGCTTAGTTGGGGCGGGAGTAGCCTACGAGCAGTACTTC. The rearrangement joins TRBV11-2 to TRBJ2-7; TRBD2 matches at 7 bases. The CDR3 is 16 residues long. Trimming took 1 base from V and 2 from J; bases not matched to a gene: 8. The germline V gene encodes CDR1 SGHAT and CDR2 FQNNGV.

V usage is TRBV6-5 and J usage is TRBJ1-2; 7 positions agree with TRBD1. CDR1 and CDR2 from the germline V gene are MNHEY and SVGAGI. CDR3 length: 12 residues. Trimming at V came to 6 bases and at J to 4 bases, leaving 2 bases not matched to a gene. CDR3 sequence (DNA): TGTGCCAGCAGCTGGGACAGCTATGGCTACACCTTC. It codes for CASSWDSYGYTF.

The chain combines TRBV2 with TRBJ2-2; TRBD1 matches 11 bases. V was clipped by 4 bases and J by 5 bases; unmatched bases: 3. CDR3 length: 15 residues. Looked up from germline, CDR1 is SNHLY and CDR2 is FYNNEI. The CDR3 sequence: CASSGDRGFTGELFF. As DNA, the CDR3 is TGTGCCAGCAGTGGGGACAGGGGGTTTACCGGGGAGCTGTTTTTT.

This rearrangement joins TRBV10-1 to TRBJ1-2; 7 nucleotides align to TRBD1. CDR3 length: 17 residues. V shed 3 bases, J shed 1 base, and the junction held 11 bases outside the gene matches. Germline CDR1 and CDR2: WNHNN and SYGVQD (reference sequence). For the CDR3, the DNA is TGCGCCAGCAGTGATACGGACAGGCCTCACCGTAACTATGGCTACACCTTC. Translating it yields CASSDTDRPHRNYGYTF.